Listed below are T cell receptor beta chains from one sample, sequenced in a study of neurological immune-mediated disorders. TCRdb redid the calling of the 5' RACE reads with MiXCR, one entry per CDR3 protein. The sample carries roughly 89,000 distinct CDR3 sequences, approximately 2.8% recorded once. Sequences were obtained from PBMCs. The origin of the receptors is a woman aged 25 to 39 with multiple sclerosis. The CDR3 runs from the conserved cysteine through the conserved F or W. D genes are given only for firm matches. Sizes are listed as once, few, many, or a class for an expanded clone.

CDR3aa: CASSRDSYEQYF
j_gene: TRBJ2-7
d_gene: .
abundance: many
v_gene: TRBV5-5

CDR3aa: CASSGLSYEQYF
j_gene: TRBJ2-7
d_gene: .
abundance: many
v_gene: TRBV6-6

CDR3aa: CASSDLYSGANVLTF
j_gene: TRBJ2-6
d_gene: .
abundance: few
v_gene: TRBV2

CDR3aa: CASIIGTGPGELFF
j_gene: TRBJ2-2
d_gene: TRBD1
abundance: many
v_gene: TRBV5-1

CDR3aa: CASSLGWGSNQPQHF
j_gene: TRBJ1-5
d_gene: .
abundance: many
v_gene: TRBV7-8

CDR3aa: CASSTEWSYNEQFF
j_gene: TRBJ2-1
d_gene: .
abundance: many
v_gene: TRBV4-3

CDR3aa: CSARDLLGNEQFF
j_gene: TRBJ2-1
d_gene: .
abundance: many
v_gene: TRBV20-1

CDR3aa: CASSILADNTGELFF
j_gene: TRBJ2-2
d_gene: TRBD2
abundance: many
v_gene: TRBV5-1

CDR3aa: CASSLSGTSGTDTQYF
j_gene: TRBJ2-3
d_gene: TRBD2
abundance: many
v_gene: TRBV12-3/TRBV12-4

CDR3aa: CASSPGFTDTQYF
j_gene: TRBJ2-3
d_gene: .
abundance: many
v_gene: TRBV2

CDR3aa: CSARGTSGNNEQFF
j_gene: TRBJ2-1
d_gene: TRBD2
abundance: many
v_gene: TRBV20-1